This TCR beta chain was identified in a study of OX40 agonist ivuxolimab in advanced cancers. Only in-frame clones appear in the TCRdb table, and some are missing; sequencing was by immunoSEQ multiplex PCR. This table holds about 40,000 clones, about nine tenths found once. The CDR3 has 16 amino acids. Germline CDR1 GTSNPN, CDR2 SVGIG (reference sequence). V shed 4 bases and J shed 0 bases, with 13 bases lying between them. Notes on the study in general: Certain nonresponders additionally had low normalized T-cell clonal expansion.

To note about this clone: Its antigen is unidentified.

The receptor comes from an adult with an advanced solid tumor such as melanoma, head and neck, liver or kidney cancer. This specimen consisted of CD4+ or CD8+ T cells sorted from blood, obtained in a trial of the OX40 agonist ivuxolimab. This rearrangement joins TRBV30 to TRBJ1-6, with D maybe TRBD1 (5 bases). The CDR3 reads CAWISTESSYNSPLHF. As DNA, the CDR3 is TGTGCCTGGATCTCGACAGAGAGCTCCTATAATTCACCCCTCCACTTT.